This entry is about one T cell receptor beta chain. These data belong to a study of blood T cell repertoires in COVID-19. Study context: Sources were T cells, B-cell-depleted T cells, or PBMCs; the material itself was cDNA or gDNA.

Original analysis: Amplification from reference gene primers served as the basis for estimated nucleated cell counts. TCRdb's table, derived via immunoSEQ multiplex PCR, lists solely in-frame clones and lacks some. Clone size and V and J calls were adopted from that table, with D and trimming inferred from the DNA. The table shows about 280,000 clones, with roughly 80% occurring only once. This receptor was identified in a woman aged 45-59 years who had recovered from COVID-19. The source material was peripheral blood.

The CDR3 sequence is CATSDRAGLSSYNEQFF. CDR3 sequence (DNA): TGTGCCACCAGTGATAGGGCGGGCCTTAGCTCCTACAATGAGCAGTTCTTC. The chain couples TRBV24-1 to TRBJ2-1, with D possibly TRBD2 on 5 matching bases. From germline, CDR1 is KGHDR and CDR2 SFDVKD. Trimming stripped 3 bases from V and 0 bases from J, with 14 bases between. This CDR3 is built from 17 residues.